This entry features one TCR beta chain sequence. Its antigen remains unknown. The source of the sample is a study of cytomegalovirus exposure and HLA in healthy donors. Overall study results and limits: Rarity marked most TCR sequences, yet some public TCRs occurred in many donors. According to a later analysis, TCR clusters from the first cohort tended to co-occur in the roughly 110 validation repertoires. Investigators reported approximately 170 TCR beta chains as tied to cytomegalovirus.

The CDR3 has 14 amino acids. Trimming removed 0 bases at V and 2 bases at J, with 8 bases between. In germline, CDR1 is WNHNN, CDR2 SYGVQD (reference sequence). The data were produced by immunoSEQ multiplex PCR, yet TCRdb's version contains in-frame clones alone and is incomplete. In the table there are tens of thousands of clones, about 90% of which are singletons. The receptor was isolated from a woman aged 18 to 35 in good health and CMV-seropositive. The chain uses TRBV10-1 and TRBJ2-7; D gene uncertain. The sequencing input was PBMCs. CDR3 sequence (DNA): TGCGCCAGCAGTGAGTCCCAGGTACCCTACGAGCAGTACTTC. It yields the protein CASSESQVPYEQYF.